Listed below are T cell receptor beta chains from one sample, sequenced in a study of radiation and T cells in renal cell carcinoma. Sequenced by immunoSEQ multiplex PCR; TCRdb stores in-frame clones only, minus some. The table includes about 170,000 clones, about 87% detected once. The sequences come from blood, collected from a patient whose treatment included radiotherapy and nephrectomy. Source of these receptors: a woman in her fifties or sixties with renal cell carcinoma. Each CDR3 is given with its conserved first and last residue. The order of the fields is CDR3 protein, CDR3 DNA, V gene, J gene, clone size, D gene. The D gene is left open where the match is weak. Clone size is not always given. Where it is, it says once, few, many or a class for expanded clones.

CDR3 protein: CAWSGTSGGETQYF
CDR3 DNA: TGTGCCTGGAGTGGGACTAGCGGGGGCGAGACCCAGTACTTC
V gene: TRBV30
J gene: TRBJ2-5
clone size: NA
D gene: TRBD2

CDR3 protein: CASSFWPVYNEQFF
CDR3 DNA: TGTGCCAGCAGCTTCTGGCCAGTCTACAATGAGCAGTTCTTC
V gene: TRBV5-6
J gene: TRBJ2-1
clone size: once
D gene: NA

CDR3 protein: CASSHPGGGYTF
CDR3 DNA: TGCGCCAGCAGCCACCCCGGGGGGGGCTACACCTTC
V gene: TRBV4-1
J gene: TRBJ1-2
clone size: NA
D gene: NA

CDR3 protein: CASSPVGGGDTQYF
CDR3 DNA: TGTGCCAGCAGCCCAGTAGGGGGCGGGGATACGCAGTATTTT
V gene: TRBV7-9
J gene: TRBJ2-3
clone size: NA
D gene: TRBD1

CDR3 protein: CAWSGGVEKNEQFF
CDR3 DNA: TGTGCCTGGAGTGGGGGGGTCGAGAAGAATGAGCAGTTCTTC
V gene: TRBV30
J gene: TRBJ2-1
clone size: NA
D gene: NA

CDR3 protein: CASSDTGGRTEAFF
CDR3 DNA: TGTGCCAGCAGCGACACAGGGGGCAGGACTGAAGCTTTCTTT
V gene: TRBV6-5
J gene: TRBJ1-1
clone size: NA
D gene: TRBD1

CDR3 protein: CASSAGFGNTIYF
CDR3 DNA: TGTGCCAGTAGCGCAGGGTTTGGAAACACCATATATTTT
V gene: TRBV19
J gene: TRBJ1-3
clone size: NA
D gene: NA

CDR3 protein: CASSDTVNYGYTF
CDR3 DNA: TGCGCCAGCAGCGACACGGTGAACTATGGCTACACCTTC
V gene: TRBV5-1
J gene: TRBJ1-2
clone size: NA
D gene: NA

CDR3 protein: CASSRTSGVTDTQYF
CDR3 DNA: TGTGCCAGCAGCCGGACTAGCGGGGTCACAGATACGCAGTATTTT
V gene: TRBV6-5
J gene: TRBJ2-3
clone size: NA
D gene: TRBD2

CDR3 protein: CASSLARLPDTGELFF
CDR3 DNA: TGTGCCAGCAGCTTAGCGCGGCTCCCGGACACCGGGGAGCTGTTTTTT
V gene: TRBV7-2
J gene: TRBJ2-2
clone size: NA
D gene: NA

CDR3 protein: CASSLDGRAFYEQYF
CDR3 DNA: TGTGCCAGCAGCTTGGACGGGAGGGCCTTTTACGAGCAGTACTTC
V gene: TRBV5-6
J gene: TRBJ2-7
clone size: NA
D gene: TRBD2

CDR3 protein: CASSAGTANTGELFF
CDR3 DNA: TGTGCCAGCAGCGCCGGGACAGCGAACACCGGGGAGCTGTTTTTT
V gene: TRBV7-2
J gene: TRBJ2-2
clone size: NA
D gene: TRBD1

CDR3 protein: CASSTLMTGGEQFF
CDR3 DNA: TGCGCCAGCTCGACCTTAATGACAGGGGGTGAGCAGTTCTTC
V gene: TRBV5-1
J gene: TRBJ2-1
clone size: NA
D gene: TRBD1

CDR3 protein: CASSPGFHEQYF
CDR3 DNA: TGTGCCAGCAGTCCAGGGTTCCACGAGCAGTACTTC
V gene: TRBV2
J gene: TRBJ2-7
clone size: once
D gene: NA

CDR3 protein: CASSNSGTGYHNYGYTF
CDR3 DNA: TGTGCCAGTAGTAACTCCGGGACAGGGTATCATAACTATGGCTACACCTTC
V gene: TRBV19
J gene: TRBJ1-2
clone size: NA
D gene: TRBD1

CDR3 protein: CASSWTGPEQFF
CDR3 DNA: TGTGCCAGCAGCTGGACAGGGCCTGAGCAGTTCTTC
V gene: TRBV5-6
J gene: TRBJ2-1
clone size: NA
D gene: TRBD1

CDR3 protein: CASSEYGGGNTEAFF
CDR3 DNA: TGTGCCAGCAGTGAGTACGGTGGAGGTAACACTGAAGCTTTCTTT
V gene: TRBV6-1
J gene: TRBJ1-1
clone size: NA
D gene: NA

CDR3 protein: CASSPSGRVTYGYTF
CDR3 DNA: TGTGCCAGCAGCCCCAGCGGTCGGGTGACCTATGGCTACACCTTC
V gene: TRBV6-6
J gene: TRBJ1-2
clone size: NA
D gene: NA

CDR3 protein: CASSEIGGEGEAFF
CDR3 DNA: TGTGCCAGCAGTGAGATAGGGGGCGAGGGTGAAGCTTTCTTT
V gene: TRBV2
J gene: TRBJ1-1
clone size: NA
D gene: TRBD1

CDR3 protein: CASSLSGTSGGRMGIQYF
CDR3 DNA: TGCGCCAGCAGCTTGTCGGGAACTAGCGGGGGACGGATGGGCATTCAGTACTTC
V gene: TRBV5-1
J gene: TRBJ2-4
clone size: NA
D gene: TRBD2

CDR3 protein: CAWSSMEGIGSGNTIYF
CDR3 DNA: TGTGCCTGGAGTTCTATGGAAGGGATCGGCTCTGGAAACACCATATATTTT
V gene: TRBV30
J gene: TRBJ1-3
clone size: NA
D gene: NA

CDR3 protein: CASSHTTPGNYGYTF
CDR3 DNA: TGTGCCAGCAGTCACACGACACCTGGTAACTATGGCTACACCTTC
V gene: TRBV6-1
J gene: TRBJ1-2
clone size: NA
D gene: NA

CDR3 protein: CASSLGSSYNEQFF
CDR3 DNA: TGCGCCAGCAGCCTAGGGAGCTCCTACAATGAGCAGTTCTTC
V gene: TRBV5-1
J gene: TRBJ2-1
clone size: NA
D gene: NA

CDR3 protein: CASSSGSFNYEQYF
CDR3 DNA: TGTGCCAGCAGCTCAGGGTCTTTTAACTACGAGCAGTACTTC
V gene: TRBV5-6
J gene: TRBJ2-7
clone size: NA
D gene: NA

CDR3 protein: CATSRGAGGDSTDTQYF
CDR3 DNA: TGTGCCACCAGCAGAGGAGCGGGGGGAGATAGCACAGATACGCAGTATTTT
V gene: TRBV15
J gene: TRBJ2-3
clone size: NA
D gene: TRBD2

CDR3 protein: CASSYSGPYNSPLHF
CDR3 DNA: TGTGCCAGCAGTTACAGTGGGCCCTATAATTCACCCCTCCACTTT
V gene: TRBV6-6
J gene: TRBJ1-6
clone size: once
D gene: NA

CDR3 protein: CAISDDPSTDTQYF
CDR3 DNA: TGTGCCATCAGTGATGACCCTAGCACAGATACGCAGTATTTT
V gene: TRBV10-3
J gene: TRBJ2-3
clone size: NA
D gene: NA

CDR3 protein: CASSLLSGTRNEKLFF
CDR3 DNA: TGCGCCAGCAGCTTACTATCCGGGACAAGGAATGAAAAACTGTTTTTT
V gene: TRBV5-1
J gene: TRBJ1-4
clone size: once
D gene: NA

CDR3 protein: CASRDRGYYGYTF
CDR3 DNA: TGTGCCAGTAGGGACAGGGGGTACTATGGCTACACCTTC
V gene: TRBV19
J gene: TRBJ1-2
clone size: NA
D gene: TRBD1

CDR3 protein: CASSESGRGSSYNEQFF
CDR3 DNA: TGTGCCAGCAGTGAATCCGGCAGGGGTAGCTCCTACAATGAGCAGTTCTTC
V gene: TRBV25-1
J gene: TRBJ2-1
clone size: NA
D gene: NA

CDR3 protein: CASSQGGTGVLRNQPQHF
CDR3 DNA: TGTGCCAGCAGCCAAGGCGGGACAGGGGTATTGCGCAATCAGCCCCAGCATTTT
V gene: TRBV4-2
J gene: TRBJ1-5
clone size: NA
D gene: TRBD1

CDR3 protein: CASSVVGTGIPEAFF
CDR3 DNA: TGTGCCAGCAGCGTAGTGGGGACCGGGATCCCTGAAGCTTTCTTT
V gene: TRBV9
J gene: TRBJ1-1
clone size: NA
D gene: NA

CDR3 protein: CASSLSLGSGELFF
CDR3 DNA: TGTGCCAGCAGCTTAAGTCTTGGCTCCGGGGAGCTGTTTTTT
V gene: TRBV7-9
J gene: TRBJ2-2
clone size: NA
D gene: NA

CDR3 protein: CASSLGNRKNTEAFF
CDR3 DNA: TGTGCCAGCAGCTTGGGAAACAGGAAGAACACTGAAGCTTTCTTT
V gene: TRBV5-4
J gene: TRBJ1-1
clone size: NA
D gene: NA

CDR3 protein: CASSEGPAGGYEQYF
CDR3 DNA: TGTGCCAGCAGTGAGGGACCAGCGGGGGGATACGAGCAGTACTTC
V gene: TRBV6-1
J gene: TRBJ2-7
clone size: NA
D gene: TRBD2

CDR3 protein: CATSRDFGRNTEAFF
CDR3 DNA: TGTGCCACCAGCAGAGATTTCGGCAGGAACACTGAAGCTTTCTTT
V gene: TRBV15
J gene: TRBJ1-1
clone size: NA
D gene: NA

CDR3 protein: CASSSPGQTNSPLHF
CDR3 DNA: TGTGCCAGCAGTTCTCCCGGACAGACTAATTCACCCCTCCACTTT
V gene: TRBV6-6
J gene: TRBJ1-6
clone size: NA
D gene: NA

CDR3 protein: CASSLVPESYEQYF
CDR3 DNA: TGTGCCAGCAGCTTAGTGCCAGAGTCCTACGAGCAGTACTTC
V gene: TRBV7-2
J gene: TRBJ2-7
clone size: NA
D gene: NA

CDR3 protein: CASSFGLFGGQETQYF
CDR3 DNA: TGTGCCAGCAGCTTTGGACTCTTCGGGGGCCAAGAGACCCAGTACTTC
V gene: TRBV5-5
J gene: TRBJ2-5
clone size: NA
D gene: NA

CDR3 protein: CASSQQGGTEAFF
CDR3 DNA: TGTGCCAGTAGTCAACAGGGGGGGACTGAAGCTTTCTTT
V gene: TRBV19
J gene: TRBJ1-1
clone size: NA
D gene: TRBD1

CDR3 protein: CASSFRTGGNTIYF
CDR3 DNA: TGTGCCAGCAGCTTCAGGACAGGTGGAAACACCATATATTTT
V gene: TRBV7-9
J gene: TRBJ1-3
clone size: once
D gene: TRBD1

CDR3 protein: CATSRGSGLFLTQYF
CDR3 DNA: TGTGCCACCAGCAGAGGGTCCGGGCTCTTCTTGACCCAGTACTTC
V gene: TRBV15
J gene: TRBJ2-5
clone size: NA
D gene: NA

CDR3 protein: CASSLGTPAVLYGYTF
CDR3 DNA: TGTGCCAGCAGTTTAGGGACACCGGCGGTTCTCTATGGCTACACCTTC
V gene: TRBV27
J gene: TRBJ1-2
clone size: NA
D gene: NA

CDR3 protein: CASSQIGDSSTDTQYF
CDR3 DNA: TGTGCCAGCAGCCAAATTGGGGACAGCAGCACAGATACGCAGTATTTT
V gene: TRBV7-2
J gene: TRBJ2-3
clone size: NA
D gene: TRBD1

CDR3 protein: CASNPFYRATDTEAFF
CDR3 DNA: TGTGCCAGCAACCCGTTCTACCGCGCCACGGACACTGAAGCTTTCTTT
V gene: TRBV2
J gene: TRBJ1-1
clone size: few
D gene: NA

CDR3 protein: CASSLEAGANTGELFF
CDR3 DNA: TGTGCCAGCAGCTTAGAGGCTGGCGCGAACACCGGGGAGCTGTTTTTT
V gene: TRBV11-2
J gene: TRBJ2-2
clone size: NA
D gene: NA

CDR3 protein: CASSLDRYNYGYTF
CDR3 DNA: TGCGCCAGCAGCTTGGACAGATATAACTATGGCTACACCTTC
V gene: TRBV5-1
J gene: TRBJ1-2
clone size: NA
D gene: NA

CDR3 protein: CSVALGQNTEAFF
CDR3 DNA: TGCAGCGTTGCTTTGGGACAGAACACTGAAGCTTTCTTT
V gene: TRBV29-1
J gene: TRBJ1-1
clone size: NA
D gene: NA

CDR3 protein: CASSLWGSGATDTQYF
CDR3 DNA: TGTGCCAGCAGCTTATGGGGCTCAGGGGCCACAGATACGCAGTATTTT
V gene: TRBV7-2
J gene: TRBJ2-3
clone size: NA
D gene: NA

CDR3 protein: CSARLATYNEQFF
CDR3 DNA: TGCAGCGCAAGACTAGCTACCTACAATGAGCAGTTCTTC
V gene: TRBV29-1
J gene: TRBJ2-1
clone size: NA
D gene: TRBD2

CDR3 protein: CSTLGPGHAGILNTEAFF
CDR3 DNA: TGCAGCACCCTGGGCCCCGGACATGCCGGGATCTTGAACACTGAAGCTTTCTTT
V gene: TRBV29-1
J gene: TRBJ1-1
clone size: NA
D gene: NA

CDR3 protein: CASSLDLAEAQYF
CDR3 DNA: TGTGCCAGCAGCTTAGATTTGGCGGAGGCGCAGTATTTT
V gene: TRBV11-2
J gene: TRBJ2-3
clone size: NA
D gene: NA

CDR3 protein: CASSEGPNNEQFF
CDR3 DNA: TGTGCCAGCAGCGAGGGACCAAACAATGAGCAGTTCTTC
V gene: TRBV7-3
J gene: TRBJ2-1
clone size: NA
D gene: NA

CDR3 protein: CASSMGQGVETQYF
CDR3 DNA: TGTGCCAGCAGCATGGGACAGGGGGTTGAGACCCAGTACTTC
V gene: TRBV7-9
J gene: TRBJ2-5
clone size: NA
D gene: TRBD1

CDR3 protein: CASSWDRSSYEQYF
CDR3 DNA: TGTGCCAGCAGCTGGGACAGGAGCTCCTACGAGCAGTACTTC
V gene: TRBV5-6
J gene: TRBJ2-7
clone size: NA
D gene: TRBD1